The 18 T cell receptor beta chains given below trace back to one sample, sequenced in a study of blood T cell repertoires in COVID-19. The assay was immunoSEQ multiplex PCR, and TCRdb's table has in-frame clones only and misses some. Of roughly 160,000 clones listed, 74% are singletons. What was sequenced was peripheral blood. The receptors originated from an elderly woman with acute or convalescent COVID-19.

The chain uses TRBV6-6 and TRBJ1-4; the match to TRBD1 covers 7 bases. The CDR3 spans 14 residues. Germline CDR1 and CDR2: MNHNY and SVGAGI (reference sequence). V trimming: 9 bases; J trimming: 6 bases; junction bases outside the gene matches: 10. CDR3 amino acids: CASYTGVVDEKLFF. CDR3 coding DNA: TGTGCCAGTTACACAGGGGTAGTAGATGAAAAACTGTTTTTT.

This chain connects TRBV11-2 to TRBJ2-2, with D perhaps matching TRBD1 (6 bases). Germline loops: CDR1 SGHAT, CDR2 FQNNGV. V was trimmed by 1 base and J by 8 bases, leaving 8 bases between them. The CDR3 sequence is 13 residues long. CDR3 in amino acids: CASSLGDRGELFF. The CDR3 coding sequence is TGTGCCAGCAGCTTAGGCGACAGGGGGGAGCTGTTTTTT.

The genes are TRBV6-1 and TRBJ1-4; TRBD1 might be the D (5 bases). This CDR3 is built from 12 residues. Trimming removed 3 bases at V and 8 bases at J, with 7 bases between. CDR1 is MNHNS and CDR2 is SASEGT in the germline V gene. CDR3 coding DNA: TGTGCCAGCAGTGACAGGGTAGAAAAACTGTTTTTT. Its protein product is CASSDRVEKLFF.

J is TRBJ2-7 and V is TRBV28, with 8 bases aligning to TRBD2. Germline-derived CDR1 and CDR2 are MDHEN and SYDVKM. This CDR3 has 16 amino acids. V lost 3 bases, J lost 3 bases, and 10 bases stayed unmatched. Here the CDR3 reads CASSFAGGLGLYEQYF. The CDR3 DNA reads TGTGCCAGCAGTTTCGCGGGGGGACTAGGCCTCTACGAGCAGTACTTC.

The DNA for the CDR3 is TGTGCCAGCTCACGGGACAGGGGAATCTTGGGCTACACCTTC. This encodes CASSRDRGILGYTF. The chain employs TRBV18 and TRBJ1-2; 10 bases are shared with TRBD1. Germline-derived CDR1 and CDR2 are KGHSH and LQKENI. Unmatched junction bases numbered 7, after V lost 4 bases and J lost 8 bases. The CDR3 totals 14 residues.

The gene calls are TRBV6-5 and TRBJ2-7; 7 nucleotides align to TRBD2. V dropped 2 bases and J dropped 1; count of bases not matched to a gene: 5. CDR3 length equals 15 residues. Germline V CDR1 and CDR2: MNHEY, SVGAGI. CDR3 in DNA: TGTGCCAGCAGTTACGCCCAGGGAGGGTCCTACGAGCAGTACTTC. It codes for CASSYAQGGSYEQYF.

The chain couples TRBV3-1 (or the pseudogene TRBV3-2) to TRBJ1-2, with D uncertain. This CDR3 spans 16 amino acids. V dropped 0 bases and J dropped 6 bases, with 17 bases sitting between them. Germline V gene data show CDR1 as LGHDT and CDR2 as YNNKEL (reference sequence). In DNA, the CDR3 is TGTGCCAGCAGCCAAGATGCAAGGCCGGGAGGCGATGGCTACACCTTC. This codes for CASSQDARPGGDGYTF.

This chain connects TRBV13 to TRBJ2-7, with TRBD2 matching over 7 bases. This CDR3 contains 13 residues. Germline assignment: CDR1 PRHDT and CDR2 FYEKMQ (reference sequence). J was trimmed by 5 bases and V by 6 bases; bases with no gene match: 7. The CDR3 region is CASRPGLTDEQYF. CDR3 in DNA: TGTGCCAGCAGGCCGGGACTAACAGACGAGCAGTACTTC.

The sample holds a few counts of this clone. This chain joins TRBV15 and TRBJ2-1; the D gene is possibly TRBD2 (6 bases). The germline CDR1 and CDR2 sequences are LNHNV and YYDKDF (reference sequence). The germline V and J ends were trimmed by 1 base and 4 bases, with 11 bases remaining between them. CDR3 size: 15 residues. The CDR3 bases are TGTGCCACCAGCAGAGGTGCGGGGCTTTACAATGAGCAGTTCTTC. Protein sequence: CATSRGAGLYNEQFF.

The CDR3 DNA is TGCGCCAGCAGCTTGGACACCCGCCCCAATCAGCCCCAGCATTTT. Translation gives CASSLDTRPNQPQHF. This chain links TRBV5-1 with TRBJ1-5; D uncertain. Trimming stripped 0 bases from V and 3 bases from J, with 10 bases between. CDR1 and CDR2 (germline): SGHRS, YFSETQ. The CDR3 runs 15 residues. Filled out from reference TRBV5-1 and TRBJ1-5, the complete variable domain reads KAGVTQTPRYLIKTRGQQVTLSCSPISGHRSVSWYQQTPGQGLQFLFEYFSETQRNKGNFPGRFSGRQFSNSRSEMNVSTLELGDSALYLCASSLDTRPNQPQHFGDGTRLSIL.

In DNA form, the CDR3 reads TGTGCCTGGAGTTGGGGAATGGAGGGCAATCAGCCCCAGCATTTT. This encodes CAWSWGMEGNQPQHF. This chain links TRBV30 with TRBJ1-5; no firm D call. The CDR3 has 15 residues. Germline CDR1 reads GTSNPN; CDR2 reads SVGIG (reference sequence). Trimming took off 2 bases at V and 2 bases at J, with 13 bases between the two ends.

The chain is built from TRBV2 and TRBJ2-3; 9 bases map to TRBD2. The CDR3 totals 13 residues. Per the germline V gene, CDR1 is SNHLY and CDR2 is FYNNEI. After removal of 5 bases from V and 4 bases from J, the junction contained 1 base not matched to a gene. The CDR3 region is CASSRLAADTQYF. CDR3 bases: TGTGCCAGCAGTCGACTAGCGGCAGATACGCAGTATTTT.

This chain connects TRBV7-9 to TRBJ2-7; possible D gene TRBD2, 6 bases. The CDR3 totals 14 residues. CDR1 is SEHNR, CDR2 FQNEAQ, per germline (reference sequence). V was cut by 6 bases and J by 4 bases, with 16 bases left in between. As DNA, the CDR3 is TGTGCCAGCAGACCCGGGACTTCAAGATACGAGCAGTACTTC. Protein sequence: CASRPGTSRYEQYF.

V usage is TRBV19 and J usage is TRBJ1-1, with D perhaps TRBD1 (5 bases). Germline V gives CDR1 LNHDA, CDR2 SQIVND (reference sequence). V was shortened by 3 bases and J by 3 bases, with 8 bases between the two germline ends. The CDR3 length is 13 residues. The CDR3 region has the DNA TGTGCCAGTAGTATCGGGGGATACACTGAAGCTTTCTTT. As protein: CASSIGGYTEAFF.

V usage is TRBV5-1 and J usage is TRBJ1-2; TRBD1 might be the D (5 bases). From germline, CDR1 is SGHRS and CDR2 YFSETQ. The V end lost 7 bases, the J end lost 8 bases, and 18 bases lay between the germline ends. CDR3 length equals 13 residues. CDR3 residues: CASGGKGDTGYTF. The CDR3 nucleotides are TGCGCCAGCGGTGGAAAAGGGGATACAGGCTACACCTTC.

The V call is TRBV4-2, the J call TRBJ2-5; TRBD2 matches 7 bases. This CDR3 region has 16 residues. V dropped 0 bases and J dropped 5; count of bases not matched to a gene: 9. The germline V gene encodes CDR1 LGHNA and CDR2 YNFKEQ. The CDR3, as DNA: TGTGCCAGCAGCCAAGATTTTGCGGGAGCCCGGGAGACCCAGTACTTC. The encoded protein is CASSQDFAGARETQYF.

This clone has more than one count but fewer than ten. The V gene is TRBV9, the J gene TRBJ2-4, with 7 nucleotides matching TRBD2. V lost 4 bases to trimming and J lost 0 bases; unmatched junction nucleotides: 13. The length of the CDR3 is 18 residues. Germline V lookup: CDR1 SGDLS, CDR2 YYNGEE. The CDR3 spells CASSSPSSGDVAKNIQYF. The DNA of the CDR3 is TGTGCCAGCAGCTCACCATCGAGCGGGGACGTAGCCAAAAACATTCAGTACTTC.

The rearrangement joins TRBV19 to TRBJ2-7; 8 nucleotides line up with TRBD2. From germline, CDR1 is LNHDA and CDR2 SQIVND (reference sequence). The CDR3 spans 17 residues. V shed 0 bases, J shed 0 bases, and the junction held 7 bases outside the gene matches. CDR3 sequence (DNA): TGTGCCAGTAGTATAGAGGTTTCGAGCGGGAGCTCCTACGAGCAGTACTTC. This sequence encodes CASSIEVSSGSSYEQYF.